Following are 18 T cell receptor beta chains from one sample sequenced in a study of T cells in Graves' hyperthyroidism and ophthalmopathy. From RNA transcripts, TCR beta CDR3 regions were amplified. The TCR CDR3 was amplified in a first-round RT-PCR using the HTBI primer set. TCRdb recomputed calls from the multiplex PCR reads with MiXCR, one row per CDR3 protein. The sample records hundreds of thousands of distinct CDR3 sequences, approximately 14% being singletons. Sequencing was done on a sample of blood. The receptors come from a woman aged 18-29 years with Graves' hyperthyroidism.

There are a few counts of this clonotype. V and J are TRBV11-3 and TRBJ2-5, with TRBD1 matching over 7 bases. Germline V gene data show CDR1 as SGHNT and CDR2 as YENEEA. CDR3 length equals 14 residues. Trimming cost V 5 bases and J 5 bases; bases outside gene matches: 8. CDR3 loop: CASSPRQGRETQYF. CDR3 bases: TGTGCCAGCAGCCCCCGACAGGGCCGGGAGACCCAGTACTTC.

This clonotype was observed at least ten times. The chain combines TRBV3-1 with TRBJ2-7; TRBD2 matches at 9 bases. V lost 5 bases and J lost 1; bases outside the gene matches: 6. The CDR3 contains 15 residues. Per germline, CDR1 LGHDT and CDR2 YNNKEL (reference sequence). CDR3: CASSFRTSASYEQYF. CDR3 in DNA: TGTGCCAGCAGCTTCCGGACTAGCGCTTCCTACGAGCAGTACTTC.

This clonotype was detected many times. The rearrangement uses TRBV14 and TRBJ2-3, with 9 bases matching TRBD2. CDR1 is SGHDN and CDR2 is FVKESK in the germline V gene. V was clipped by 1 base and J by 4 bases; unmatched bases: 0. The CDR3 runs 14 residues. CDR3 nucleotides: TGTGCCAGCAGCCAAGTAGCGGGAGCAGATACGCAGTATTTT. This translates into CASSQVAGADTQYF.

Comment on this clonotype: A much more abundant neighbour one base away suggests this may be a read error. The rearrangement uses TRBV29-1 and TRBJ1-6; 9 bases align to TRBD1. This CDR3 region has 13 residues. Germline trimming cut 7 bases from V and 11 bases from J; bases unmatched to any gene: 9. CDR1 is SQVTM, CDR2 ANQGSEA, per germline. This chain's CDR3 is CSARTGARPPLHF. CDR3 sequence (DNA): TGCAGCGCGCGGACAGGGGCGAGACCACCCCTCCACTTT.

The chain combines TRBV6-6 with TRBJ2-6, with 9 positions matching TRBD1. The CDR3 runs 17 residues. V was clipped by 0 bases and J by 4 bases; unmatched bases: 4. CDR1 is MNHNY, CDR2 SVGAGI, per germline (reference sequence). The CDR3 reads CASSYSTGGRGANVLTF. CDR3 nucleotides: TGTGCCAGCAGTTACTCGACAGGGGGTAGGGGGGCCAACGTCCTGACTTTC.

This clonotype was recorded many times. The V and J genes are TRBV28 and TRBJ1-2; D not resolved. The CDR3 consists of 13 residues. The germline CDR1 and CDR2 sequences are MDHEN and SYDVKM. V was trimmed by 4 bases and J by 4 bases, leaving 10 bases between them. CDR3 bases: TGTGCCAGCAGTTGGGCCGGGTTCTATGGCTACACCTTC. This sequence encodes CASSWAGFYGYTF.

The chain recombines TRBV6-2 or TRBV6-3 with TRBJ1-1; D uncertain. Trimming left V 2 bases short and J 2 bases short, with 9 bases between. Germline CDR1 MNHEY, CDR2 SVGEGT. The CDR3 spans 14 residues. The CDR3 sequence is CASSYRASNTEAFF. In DNA form, the CDR3 reads TGTGCCAGCAGTTACCGAGCCTCAAACACTGAAGCTTTCTTT.

The chain employs TRBV7-9 and TRBJ1-2; maybe TRBD1 (5 bases). This CDR3 spans 13 amino acids. The V gene lost 8 bases and the J gene lost 4 bases, with 14 bases spanning the gap. CDR1 is SEHNR, CDR2 FQNEAQ, per germline (reference sequence). CDR3 loop: CASSQETVYGYTF. In DNA, the CDR3 is TGTGCCAGCTCACAAGAGACAGTCTATGGCTACACCTTC.

In its sample, this clonotype was seen many times. The rearrangement joins TRBV6-1 to TRBJ2-2; TRBD1 agrees at 8 bases. Trimming took 4 bases from V and 11 from J; bases not matched to a gene: 3. In germline, CDR1 is MNHNS, CDR2 SASEGT. This CDR3 comprises 12 residues. CDR3 in amino acids: CASSARGRELFF. In nucleotides, the CDR3 is TGTGCCAGCAGTGCCAGGGGGCGAGAGCTGTTTTTT.

This clonotype was observed at least ten times. The gene calls are TRBV2 and TRBJ2-4; possibly TRBD2 for D (8 bases). Trimming shortened V by 7 bases and J by 6 bases, and 28 bases separated the two germline ends. CDR1 is SNHLY, CDR2 FYNNEI, per germline. The CDR3 runs to 18 residues. The CDR3 coding sequence is TGTGCCAGCATCCGGGACAGCTCCTTAGCGGGAAGGCGAAACATTCAGTACTTC. This translates into CASIRDSSLAGRRNIQYF.

The chain has TRBV19 and TRBJ2-7; TRBD1 matches 12 bases. This CDR3 has 15 residues. The V gene end was trimmed by 2 bases and the J gene end by 5 bases; junction bases not matched to a gene: 4. The germline V gene encodes CDR1 LNHDA and CDR2 SQIVND (reference sequence). Here the CDR3 DNA reads TGTGCCAGTAGTATAAGGGGACAGGGGGCCGACGAGCAGTACTTC. Its translation: CASSIRGQGADEQYF.

In this sample, this clonotype turned up many times. The chain has TRBV3-1 and TRBJ1-2, with no clear D. V was cut by 4 bases and J by 6 bases, with 18 bases left in between. Looked up from germline, CDR1 is LGHDT and CDR2 is YNNKEL (reference sequence). This CDR3 region has 15 residues. The CDR3 is CASSPPGGLVNGYTF. CDR3 coding DNA: TGTGCCAGCAGCCCCCCTGGTGGGTTGGTGAATGGCTACACCTTC.

This clonotype was counted ten times or more. The chain couples TRBV9 to TRBJ2-7; D is unresolved. V gave up 0 bases and J gave up 3 bases, with 16 bases separating them. This CDR3 spans 16 amino acids. CDR1 and CDR2 from the germline V gene are SGDLS and YYNGEE. The CDR3 bases are TGTGCCAGCAGCGTAGGAGTCGACTCGACTTTCTACGAGCAGTACTTC. Its translation is CASSVGVDSTFYEQYF. Using reference TRBV9 and TRBJ2-7 for the parts outside the CDR3, the full variable domain is DSGVTQTPKHLITATGQRVTLRCSPRSGDLSVYWYQQSLDQGLQFLIQYYNGEERAKGNILERFSAQQFPDLHSELNLSSLELGDSALYFCASSVGVDSTFYEQYFGPGTRLTVT.

The CDR3 is CSARDLAGGNIQYF. CDR3 sequence (DNA): TGCAGTGCTAGAGATCTGGCAGGGGGAAACATTCAGTACTTC. This sequence joins TRBV20-1 and TRBJ2-4; 7 bases line up with TRBD1. Germline-derived CDR1 and CDR2 are DFQATT and SNEGSKA (reference sequence). J was trimmed by 6 bases and V by 0 bases; bases with no gene match: 5. CDR3 size: 14 residues.

There are many counts of this clonotype. The chain combines TRBV7-9 with TRBJ2-1, with 9 bases identical to TRBD2. In germline, CDR1 is SEHNR, CDR2 FQNEAQ (reference sequence). The CDR3 contains 16 residues. V was pared by 3 bases and J by 2 bases, with 5 bases of the junction left unmatched. The CDR3 region is CASSFLGGRAYNEQFF. CDR3 DNA sequence: TGTGCCAGCAGCTTTTTGGGCGGGAGGGCCTACAATGAGCAGTTCTTC.

This chain links TRBV5-4 with TRBJ2-3; D is undetermined. The germline V and J ends were trimmed by 10 bases and 1 base, with 19 bases remaining between them. Germline CDR1 is SGHNT and CDR2 is YYREEE (reference sequence). CDR3 length: 15 residues. The CDR3 coding sequence is TGTGCCTGTACTAAAGTGGGTGGAGGCACAGATACGCAGTATTTT. Protein: CACTKVGGGTDTQYF.

This clonotype was counted only a few times. The rearrangement joins TRBV10-3 to TRBJ2-5, with D unresolved. CDR3 length: 13 residues. Between the trimmed V and J ends, which lost 0 bases and 1 base, there was a span of 3 bases. The germline gives CDR1 ENHRY, CDR2 SYGVKD. In nucleotides, the CDR3 is TGTGCCATCAGTGAGTCCAGCCAAGAGACCCAGTACTTC. Translated: CAISESSQETQYF.

There are many counts of this clonotype. The chain is built from TRBV7-2 and TRBJ2-1; D is possibly TRBD1 (5 bases). The V gene lost 3 bases and the J gene lost 4 bases, with 7 bases spanning the gap. Germline lookup yields CDR1 SGHTA and CDR2 FQGNSA. The CDR3 extends over 13 amino acids. Here the CDR3 DNA reads TGTGCCAGCAGCTTCCAGGGTTACAATGAGCAGTTCTTC. It translates to CASSFQGYNEQFF.